The rows below give T cell receptor beta chains drawn from one sample of a study of cytomegalovirus exposure and HLA in healthy donors. The method was immunoSEQ multiplex PCR; TCRdb's version includes in-frame clones alone and lacks a portion of them. The sample lists some 150,000 clones; roughly three quarters were seen once. The sequencing sample was made of PBMCs. Receptors originate from a man between 18 and 29 years old in good health and CMV-seropositive. Each CDR3 is given with its conserved first and last residue. D genes are given only for firm matches. Some rows mark clone size as missing; the rest say once, few, many or name a class of expanded clone.

TRBJ2-7	TRBD2	NA	TRBV10-3	CAIGGTSGTHEQYF	TGTGCCATCGGGGGGACTAGCGGGACCCACGAGCAGTACTTC
TRBJ2-7	NA	few	TRBV7-2	CASSLLGSVSSYEQYF	TGTGCCAGCAGCTTATTAGGTAGCGTAAGCTCCTACGAGCAGTACTTC
TRBJ2-7	NA	NA	TRBV6-5	CASRRSSYEQYF	TGTGCCAGCAGGCGGTCCTCCTACGAGCAGTACTTC
TRBJ1-6	NA	NA	TRBV7-8	CASSLKAAGNSPLHF	TGTGCCAGCAGCTTAAAAGCGGCCGGCAATTCACCCCTCCACTTT
TRBJ2-1	TRBD2	NA	TRBV7-8	CASSLEQRGASSYNEQFF	TGTGCCAGCAGCTTAGAGCAGCGGGGGGCGAGCTCCTACAATGAGCAGTTCTTC
TRBJ2-3	TRBD2	NA	TRBV27	CASSSPQAGGLTDTQYF	TGTGCCAGCAGTTCACCCCAAGCGGGAGGGCTGACAGATACGCAGTATTTT
TRBJ1-1	TRBD1	NA	TRBV5-4	CASSRPGTANTEAFF	TGTGCCAGCAGCCGCCCCGGGACAGCAAACACTGAAGCTTTCTTT
TRBJ2-7	NA	NA	TRBV19	CASSTGAGVGEQYF	TGTGCCAGTAGTACCGGGGCAGGGGTGGGTGAGCAGTACTTC
TRBJ2-7	TRBD2	NA	TRBV6-5	CASSFLAGKTYEQYF	TGTGCCAGCAGTTTCCTAGCGGGGAAAACCTACGAGCAGTACTTC
TRBJ1-4	NA	NA	TRBV11-2	CASSLSNRASYLANEKLFF	TGTGCCAGCAGCTTAAGTAACAGGGCGAGTTACCTTGCTAATGAAAAACTGTTTTTT
TRBJ2-7	TRBD2	NA	TRBV30	CAWAGTSGGAYEQYF	TGTGCCTGGGCCGGGACTAGCGGGGGGGCCTACGAGCAGTACTTC
TRBJ2-6	TRBD1	NA	TRBV29-1	CSVGGTGGGGANVLTF	TGCAGCGTTGGAGGGACAGGGGGCGGTGGGGCCAACGTCCTGACTTTC
TRBJ2-7	NA	NA	TRBV29-1	CSVTLPGGRNEQYF	TGCAGCGTTACTCTGCCAGGGGGGCGGAACGAGCAGTACTTC
TRBJ1-1	NA	NA	TRBV28	CASNLPTSRQLNTEAFF	TGTGCCAGCAACTTACCCACTTCCCGACAGCTGAACACTGAAGCTTTCTTT
TRBJ1-4	NA	few	TRBV4-3	CASSPYQTAQRRRPSAYEKLFF	TGCGCCAGCAGCCCCTATCAGACAGCCCAAAGACGACGACCTTCGGCATATGAAAAACTGTTTTTT
TRBJ2-7	TRBD2	NA	TRBV27	CASSYSGGSYEQYF	TGTGCCAGCAGTTATAGCGGGGGTTCCTACGAGCAGTACTTC
TRBJ2-7	NA	NA	TRBV5-6	CASSSKDRTYEQYF	TGTGCCAGCAGCTCGAAGGACAGAACTTACGAGCAGTACTTC